This T cell receptor beta chain was captured in a study of CD8 T cells in Susac syndrome. Matching for age and sex applied to the controls, who were healthy donors. The germline gives CDR1 LNHDA, CDR2 SQIVND (reference sequence). This CDR3 spans 15 amino acids. The trim removed 3 bases at V and 2 bases at J, leaving 7 bases unmatched. Reverse transcription of about 0.5 to 1 ug RNA was carried out with random hexamers. Multiplex immunoSEQ PCR targeted 54 Vbeta and 13 Jbeta TCR beta segments. MiXCR, applied by TCRdb to the immunoSEQ multiplex PCR reads, yields one record per CDR3 protein. The table includes 120,000 to 150,000 distinct CDR3 sequences, 94% detected once.

The chain uses TRBV19 and TRBJ2-7; 7 bases map to TRBD2. This clonotype was obtained from a human donor in good health. The sequenced sample was CD4+ T cells from PBMCs. The DNA for the CDR3 is TGTGCCAGTAGTATGATGCTAGCGGTGACCTACGAGCAGTACTTC. It codes for CASSMMLAVTYEQYF.